This TCR beta chain was recorded in a study of T cell changes during pregnancy in multiple sclerosis. The data were produced by immunoSEQ multiplex PCR, yet TCRdb's version contains in-frame clones alone and is incomplete. There are around 64,000 clones in the sample; 80% to 95% occur only once, and under 0.35% lies in the top ten. The sequence was collected from a female donor with multiple sclerosis, enrolled in a pregnancy study. Material: CD4+ T cells from peripheral blood mononuclear cells, obtained after pregnancy.

The DNA for the CDR3 is TGTGCCAGCAGCTTGCAGGGGGCCCCAGATACGCAGTATTTT. Translating it yields CASSLQGAPDTQYF. The chain links TRBV5-5 to TRBJ2-3; 8 bases are shared with TRBD1. After removal of 1 base from V and 4 bases from J, the junction contained 2 bases not matched to a gene. Germline V gene data show CDR1 as SGHKS and CDR2 as YYEKEE (reference sequence). This CDR3 has 14 residues.